The 8 T cell receptor beta chains below were found in one sample sequenced in a study of blood T cell repertoires in COVID-19. TCRdb keeps only in-frame clones here, not all; method: immunoSEQ multiplex PCR. This sample has 100,000 to 150,000 clones, with roughly 89% found just once. Material for sequencing was peripheral blood. These receptors all stem from a man in his 60s with COVID-19, enrolled during active disease.

This clone was detected only a few times. J is TRBJ1-2 and V is TRBV7-9; TRBD1 is a possible D gene (6 bases). The CDR3 length is 12 residues. From germline, CDR1 is SEHNR and CDR2 FQNEAQ (reference sequence). Trimming cost V 5 bases and J 8 bases, with 12 bases left between them. CDR3 amino acids: CASSPTTGGYTF. The DNA of the CDR3 is TGTGCCAGCAGCCCCACGACAGGAGGCTACACCTTC.

This chain joins TRBV18 and TRBJ2-7; TRBD1 matches 10 bases. The CDR3 runs to 14 residues. Germline V gene data show CDR1 as KGHSH and CDR2 as LQKENI. The V and J ends lost 1 base and 4 bases, in that order; junction bases with no gene match: 1. The DNA for the CDR3 is TGTGCCAGCTCACCACGACAGGGGGCTTACGAGCAGTACTTC. Protein: CASSPRQGAYEQYF.

This chain uses TRBV11-2 with TRBJ2-7, with 9 bases that match TRBD2. This CDR3 region has 16 residues. The germline V gene encodes CDR1 SGHAT and CDR2 FQNNGV. V lost 3 bases to trimming and J lost 4 bases; unmatched junction nucleotides: 10. The CDR3 loop is CASSFYGRGGSYEQYF. CDR3 nucleotides: TGTGCCAGCAGCTTCTACGGGCGGGGGGGCTCTTACGAGCAGTACTTC. Looking up the rest from reference TRBV11-2 and TRBJ2-7 gives the full variable domain: EAGVAQSPRYKIIEKRQSVAFWCNPISGHATLYWYQQILGQGPKLLIQFQNNGVVDDSQLPKDRFSAERLKGVDSTLKIQPAKLEDSAVYLCASSFYGRGGSYEQYFGPGTRLTVT.

The V call is TRBV27, the J call TRBJ2-5; TRBD2 matches at 7 bases. This CDR3 has 13 amino acids. With V trimmed by 8 bases and J by 8 bases, 11 bases remained unmatched. CDR1 is MNHEY, CDR2 SMNVEV, per germline (reference sequence). CDR3 sequence (DNA): TGTGCCAGCTCCACGGGGAGGGTTGAAACCCAGTACTTC. Residues: CASSTGRVETQYF.

The V gene is TRBV19, the J gene TRBJ1-3, with D hard to call. The CDR3 is made up of 16 amino acids. The V gene's germline CDR1 is LNHDA and CDR2 SQIVND (reference sequence). V was shortened by 3 bases and J by 2 bases, with 14 bases between the two germline ends. CDR3 in DNA: TGTGCCAGTAGTATTTTACCCCCCTCTACTGGAAACACCATATATTTT. Its protein product is CASSILPPSTGNTIYF.

This clone has only one observation. The CDR3 reads CASRTSGSAREQYF. For the CDR3, the DNA is TGTGCCAGCAGAACTAGCGGCTCAGCTAGGGAGCAGTACTTC. The gene calls are TRBV6-5 and TRBJ2-7; 8 nucleotides agree with TRBD2. CDR3 size: 14 residues. The ends lost 6 bases at V and 7 bases at J; junction bases unmatched: 11. Germline values: CDR1 MNHEY, CDR2 SVGAGI.

This clone was detected once. V and J are TRBV2 and TRBJ1-6; TRBD1 matches 9 bases. Unmatched junction bases numbered 6, after V lost 6 bases and J lost 9 bases. The CDR3 runs to 14 residues. Germline V gene lookup returns CDR1 SNHLY and CDR2 FYNNEI. The CDR3: CASRPTGGTSPLHF. In DNA form, the CDR3 reads TGTGCCAGCAGACCAACAGGGGGCACTTCACCCCTCCACTTT.

CDR3 bases: TGTGCCAGCAGCTCCCTGGGGGGTGCCAGGCCCTACGAGCAGTACTTC. Translation gives CASSSLGGARPYEQYF. The chain employs TRBV7-9 and TRBJ2-7; maybe TRBD2 (6 bases). Trimming pared 4 bases from V and 2 bases from J, leaving 18 bases between. The CDR3 length is 16 residues. Germline-derived CDR1 and CDR2 are SEHNR and FQNEAQ (reference sequence). Combining the CDR3 with reference TRBV7-9 and TRBJ2-7 gives the whole variable domain DTGVSQNPRHKITKRGQNVTFRCDPISEHNRLYWYRQTLGQGPEFLTYFQNEAQLEKSRLLSDRFSAERPKGSFSTLEIQRTEQGDSAMYLCASSSLGGARPYEQYFGPGTRLTVT.